In this sample, the clone carrying this T cell receptor beta chain turned up a few times. Its antigen is unknown. The CDR3 does not close with the conserved phenylalanine or tryptophan, likely indicating a read error. Because the CDR3's place on the DNA is in doubt, the DNA is left out and the CDR3 is given as listed by TCRdb. At least 3 on the Clinical Activity Score was recorded for ophthalmopathy patients, who also had NOSPECS grade at least 4 and duration under 3 months. Researchers amplified the TCR beta CDR3 regions from RNA transcripts. TCR CDR3 regions were first amplified by RT-PCR with HTBI primers. Using its own MiXCR run on the multiplex PCR reads, TCRdb lists one record per CDR3 protein. This table has under 70,000 distinct CDR3 sequences, 53% appearing once. The germline CDR1 and CDR2 sequences are SEHNR and FQNEAQ (reference sequence). The CDR3 adds up to 8 amino acids, both ends counted.

This entry belongs to a study of T cells in Graves' hyperthyroidism and ophthalmopathy. The wider study: Peripheral blood sampling occurred at initial diagnosis, before any treatment.

Findings and caveats of the study: The majority of expanded thyroid clonotypes above 0.001 also appeared in blood.

V gene TRBV7-9 combines with J gene TRBJ2-7; the table's D gene call, TRBD2, was not cross checked with the DNA. The origin of this receptor is a woman in her sixties or seventies with Graves' ophthalmopathy. The sequencing input was blood. The chain's CDR3 is CASSSRTS.